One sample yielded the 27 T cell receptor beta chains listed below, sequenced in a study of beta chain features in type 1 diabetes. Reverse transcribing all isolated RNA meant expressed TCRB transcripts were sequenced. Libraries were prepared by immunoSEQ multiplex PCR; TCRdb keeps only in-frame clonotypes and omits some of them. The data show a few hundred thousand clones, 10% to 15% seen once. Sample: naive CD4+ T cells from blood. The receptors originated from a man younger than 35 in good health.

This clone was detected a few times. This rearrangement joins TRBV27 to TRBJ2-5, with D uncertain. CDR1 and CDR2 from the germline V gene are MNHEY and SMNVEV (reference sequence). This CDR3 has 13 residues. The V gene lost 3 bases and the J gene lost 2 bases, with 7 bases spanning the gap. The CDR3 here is CASSLVGQETQYF. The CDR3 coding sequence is TGTGCCAGCAGTTTGGTCGGGCAAGAGACCCAGTACTTC.

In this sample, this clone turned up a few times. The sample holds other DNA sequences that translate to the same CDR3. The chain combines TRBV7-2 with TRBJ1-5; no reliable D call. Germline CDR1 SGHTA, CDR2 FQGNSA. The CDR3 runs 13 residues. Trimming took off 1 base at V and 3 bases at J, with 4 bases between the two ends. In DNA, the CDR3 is TGTGCCAGCAGCTTAGACAACAATCAGCCCCAGCATTTT. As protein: CASSLDNNQPQHF.

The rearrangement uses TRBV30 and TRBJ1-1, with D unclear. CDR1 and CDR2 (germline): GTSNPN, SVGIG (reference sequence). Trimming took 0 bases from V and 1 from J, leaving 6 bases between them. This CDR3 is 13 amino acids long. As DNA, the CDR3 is TGTGCCTGGAGTGTAAGCTGGAACACTGAAGCTTTCTTT. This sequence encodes CAWSVSWNTEAFF.

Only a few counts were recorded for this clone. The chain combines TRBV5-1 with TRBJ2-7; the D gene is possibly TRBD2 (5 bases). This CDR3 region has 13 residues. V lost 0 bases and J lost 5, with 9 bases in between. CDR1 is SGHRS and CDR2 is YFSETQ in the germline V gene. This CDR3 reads CASSLVSGNEQYF. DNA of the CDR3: TGCGCCAGCAGCTTGGTCTCCGGGAACGAGCAGTACTTC.

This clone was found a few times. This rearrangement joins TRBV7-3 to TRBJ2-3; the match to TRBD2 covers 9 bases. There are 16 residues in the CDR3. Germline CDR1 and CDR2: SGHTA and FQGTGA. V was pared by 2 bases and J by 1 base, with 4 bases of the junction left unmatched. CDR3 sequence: CASSLDSGSGTDTQYF. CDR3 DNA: TGTGCCAGCAGCTTAGATAGCGGGAGTGGCACAGATACGCAGTATTTT.

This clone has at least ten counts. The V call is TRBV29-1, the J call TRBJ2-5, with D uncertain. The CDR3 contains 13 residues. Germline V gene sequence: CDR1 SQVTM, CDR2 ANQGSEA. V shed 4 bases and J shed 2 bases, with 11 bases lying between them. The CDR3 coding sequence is TGCAGCGTTGTGAGGCAGTCACAAGAGACCCAGTACTTC. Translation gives CSVVRQSQETQYF.

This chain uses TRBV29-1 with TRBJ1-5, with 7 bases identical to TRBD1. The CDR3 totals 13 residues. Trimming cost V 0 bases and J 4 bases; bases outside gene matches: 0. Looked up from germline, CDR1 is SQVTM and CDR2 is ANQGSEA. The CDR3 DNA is TGCAGCGTTGAAGAGGACAGGAATCAGCCCCAGCATTTT. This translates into CSVEEDRNQPQHF.

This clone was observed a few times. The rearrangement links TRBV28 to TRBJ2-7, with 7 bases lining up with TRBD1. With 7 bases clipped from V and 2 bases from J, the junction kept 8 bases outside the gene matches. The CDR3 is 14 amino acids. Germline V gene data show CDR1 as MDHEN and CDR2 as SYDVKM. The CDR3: CASIAQGLTYEQYF. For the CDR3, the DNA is TGTGCCAGCATAGCACAGGGGTTAACCTACGAGCAGTACTTC. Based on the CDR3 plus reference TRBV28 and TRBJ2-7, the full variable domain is DVKVTQSSRYLVKRTGEKVFLECVQDMDHENMFWYRQDPGLGLRLIYFSYDVKMKEKGDIPEGYSVSREKKERFSLILESASTNQTSMYLCASIAQGLTYEQYFGPGTRLTVT.

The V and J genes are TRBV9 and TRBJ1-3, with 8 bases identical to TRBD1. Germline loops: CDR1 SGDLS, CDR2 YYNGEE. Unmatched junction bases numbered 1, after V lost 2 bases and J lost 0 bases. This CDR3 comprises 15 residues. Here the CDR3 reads CASSVQGASGNTIYF. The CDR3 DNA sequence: TGTGCCAGCAGCGTCCAGGGGGCCTCTGGAAACACCATATATTTT.

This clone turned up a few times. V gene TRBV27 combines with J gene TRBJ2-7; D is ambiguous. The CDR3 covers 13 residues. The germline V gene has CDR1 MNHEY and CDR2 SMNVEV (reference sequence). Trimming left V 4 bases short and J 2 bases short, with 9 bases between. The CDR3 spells CASSYGLTYEQYF. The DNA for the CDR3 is TGTGCCAGCAGTTACGGTCTGACCTACGAGCAGTACTTC.

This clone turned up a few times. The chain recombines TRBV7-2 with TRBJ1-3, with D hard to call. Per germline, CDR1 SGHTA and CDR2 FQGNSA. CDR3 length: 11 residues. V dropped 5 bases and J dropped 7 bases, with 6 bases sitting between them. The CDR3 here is CASSQRNTIYF. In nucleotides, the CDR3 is TGTGCCAGCAGCCAGAGGAACACCATATATTTT. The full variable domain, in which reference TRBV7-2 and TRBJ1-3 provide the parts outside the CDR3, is GAGVSQSPSNKVTEKGKDVELRCDPISGHTALYWYRQSLGQGLEFLIYFQGNSAPDKSGLPSDRFSAERTGGSVSTLTIQRTQQEDSAVYLCASSQRNTIYFGEGSWLTVV.

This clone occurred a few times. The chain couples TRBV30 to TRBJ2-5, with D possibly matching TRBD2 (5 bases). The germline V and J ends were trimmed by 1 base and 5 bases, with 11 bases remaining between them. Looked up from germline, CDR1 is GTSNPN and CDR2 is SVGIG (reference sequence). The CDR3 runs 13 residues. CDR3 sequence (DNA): TGTGCCTGGAGTGGAGGGCTAATGGAGACCCAGTACTTC. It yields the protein CAWSGGLMETQYF.

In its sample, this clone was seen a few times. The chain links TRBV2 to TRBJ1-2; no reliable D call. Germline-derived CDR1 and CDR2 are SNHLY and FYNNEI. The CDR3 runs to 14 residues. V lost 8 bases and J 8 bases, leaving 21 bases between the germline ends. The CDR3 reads CASGTPRGLDGYTF. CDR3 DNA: TGTGCCAGCGGAACCCCTCGGGGTTTAGACGGCTACACCTTC.

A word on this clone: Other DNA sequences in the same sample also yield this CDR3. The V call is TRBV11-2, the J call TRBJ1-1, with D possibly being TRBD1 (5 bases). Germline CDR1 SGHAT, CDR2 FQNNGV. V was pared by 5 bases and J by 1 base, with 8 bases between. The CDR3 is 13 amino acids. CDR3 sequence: CASSPTGNTEAFF. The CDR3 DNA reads TGTGCCAGCAGCCCAACAGGGAACACTGAAGCTTTCTTT.

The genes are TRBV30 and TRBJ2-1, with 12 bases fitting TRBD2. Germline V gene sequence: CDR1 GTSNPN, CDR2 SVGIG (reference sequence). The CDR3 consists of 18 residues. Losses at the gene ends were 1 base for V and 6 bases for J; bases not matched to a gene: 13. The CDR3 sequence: CAWSARGIGLAGLNEQFF. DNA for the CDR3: TGTGCCTGGAGTGCCAGGGGGATCGGACTAGCGGGACTCAATGAGCAGTTCTTC.

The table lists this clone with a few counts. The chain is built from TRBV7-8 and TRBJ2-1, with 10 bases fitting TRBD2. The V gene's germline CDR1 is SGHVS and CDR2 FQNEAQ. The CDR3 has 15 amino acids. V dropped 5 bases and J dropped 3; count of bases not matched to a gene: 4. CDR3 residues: CASSRSGGVYNEQFF. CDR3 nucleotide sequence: TGTGCCAGCAGCCGGAGCGGGGGGGTCTACAATGAGCAGTTCTTC.

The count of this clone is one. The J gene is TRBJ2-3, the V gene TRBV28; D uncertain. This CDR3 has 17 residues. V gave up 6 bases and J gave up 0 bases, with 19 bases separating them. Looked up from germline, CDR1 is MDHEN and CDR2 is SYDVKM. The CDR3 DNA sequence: TGTGCCAGCAGCTCTCTCACTCTGATCTCTAGCACAGATACGCAGTATTTT. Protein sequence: CASSSLTLISSTDTQYF.

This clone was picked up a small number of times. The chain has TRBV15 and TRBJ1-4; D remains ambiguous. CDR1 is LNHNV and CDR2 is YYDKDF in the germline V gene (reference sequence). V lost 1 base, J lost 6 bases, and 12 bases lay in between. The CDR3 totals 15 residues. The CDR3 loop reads CATSRAPTRYEKLFF. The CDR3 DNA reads TGTGCCACCAGCAGAGCCCCAACGAGATATGAAAAACTGTTTTTT.

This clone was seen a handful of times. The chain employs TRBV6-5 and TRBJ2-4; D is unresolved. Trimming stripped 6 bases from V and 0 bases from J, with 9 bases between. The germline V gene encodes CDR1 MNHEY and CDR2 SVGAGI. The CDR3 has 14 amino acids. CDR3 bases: TGTGCCAGCAGGACCCAGGTAGCCAAAAACATTCAGTACTTC. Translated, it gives CASRTQVAKNIQYF.

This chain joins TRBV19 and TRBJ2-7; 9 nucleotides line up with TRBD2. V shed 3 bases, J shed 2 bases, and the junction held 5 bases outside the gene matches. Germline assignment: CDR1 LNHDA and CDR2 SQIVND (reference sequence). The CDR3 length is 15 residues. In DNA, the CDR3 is TGTGCCAGTAGTATTGGGTCTAGCGGGACCTACGAGCAGTACTTC. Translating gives CASSIGSSGTYEQYF.

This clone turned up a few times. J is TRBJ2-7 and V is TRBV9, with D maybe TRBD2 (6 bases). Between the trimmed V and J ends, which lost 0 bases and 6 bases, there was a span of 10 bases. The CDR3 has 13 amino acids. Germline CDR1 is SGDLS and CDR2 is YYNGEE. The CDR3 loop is CASSVAGGVEQYF. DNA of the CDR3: TGTGCCAGCAGCGTAGCTGGAGGGGTCGAGCAGTACTTC. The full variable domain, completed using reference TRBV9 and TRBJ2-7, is DSGVTQTPKHLITATGQRVTLRCSPRSGDLSVYWYQQSLDQGLQFLIQYYNGEERAKGNILERFSAQQFPDLHSELNLSSLELGDSALYFCASSVAGGVEQYFGPGTRLTVT.

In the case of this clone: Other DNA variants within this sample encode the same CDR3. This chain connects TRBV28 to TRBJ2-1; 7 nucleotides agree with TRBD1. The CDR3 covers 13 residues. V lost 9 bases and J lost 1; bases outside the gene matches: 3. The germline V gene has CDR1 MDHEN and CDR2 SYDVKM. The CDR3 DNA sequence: TGTGCCAGTAGACAGGGATCCTACAATGAGCAGTTCTTC. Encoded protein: CASRQGSYNEQFF.

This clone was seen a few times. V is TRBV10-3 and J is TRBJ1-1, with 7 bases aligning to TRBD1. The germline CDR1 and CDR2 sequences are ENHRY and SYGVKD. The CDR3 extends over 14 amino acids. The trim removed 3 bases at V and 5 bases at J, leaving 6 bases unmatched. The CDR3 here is CAISDADRATEAFF. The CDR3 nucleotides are TGTGCCATCAGTGACGCAGACAGGGCAACTGAAGCTTTCTTT.

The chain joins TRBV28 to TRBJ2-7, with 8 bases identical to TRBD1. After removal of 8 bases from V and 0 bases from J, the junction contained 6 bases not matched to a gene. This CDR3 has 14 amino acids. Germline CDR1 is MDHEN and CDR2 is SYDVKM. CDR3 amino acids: CASLHGTGSYEQYF. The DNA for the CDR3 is TGTGCCAGCCTACACGGGACAGGCTCCTACGAGCAGTACTTC.

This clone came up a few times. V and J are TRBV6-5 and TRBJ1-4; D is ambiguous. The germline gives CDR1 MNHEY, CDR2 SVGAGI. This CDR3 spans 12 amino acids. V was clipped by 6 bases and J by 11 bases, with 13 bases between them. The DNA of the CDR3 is TGTGCCAGCAGCCAACAGTCGGGGAAACTGTTTTTT. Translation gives CASSQQSGKLFF.

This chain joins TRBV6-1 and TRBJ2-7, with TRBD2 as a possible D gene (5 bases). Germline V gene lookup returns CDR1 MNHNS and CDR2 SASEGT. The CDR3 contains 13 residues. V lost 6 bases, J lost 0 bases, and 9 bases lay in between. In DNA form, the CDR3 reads TGTGCCAGCAGCCGGGAAAGCTCCTACGAGCAGTACTTC. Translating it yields CASSRESSYEQYF.

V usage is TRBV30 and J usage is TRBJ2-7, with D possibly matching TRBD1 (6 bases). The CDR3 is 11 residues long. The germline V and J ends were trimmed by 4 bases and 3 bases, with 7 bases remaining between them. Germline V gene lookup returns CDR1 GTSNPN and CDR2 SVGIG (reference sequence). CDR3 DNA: TGTGCCTGGAAACAGGGCTACGAGCAGTACTTC. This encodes CAWKQGYEQYF.